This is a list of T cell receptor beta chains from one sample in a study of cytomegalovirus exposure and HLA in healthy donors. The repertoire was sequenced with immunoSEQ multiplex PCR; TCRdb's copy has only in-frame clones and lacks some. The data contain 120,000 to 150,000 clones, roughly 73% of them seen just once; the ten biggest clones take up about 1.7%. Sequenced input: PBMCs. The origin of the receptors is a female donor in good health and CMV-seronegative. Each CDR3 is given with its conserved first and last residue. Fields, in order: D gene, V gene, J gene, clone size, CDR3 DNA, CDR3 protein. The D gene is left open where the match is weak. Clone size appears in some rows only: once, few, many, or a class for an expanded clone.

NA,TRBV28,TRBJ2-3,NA,TGTGCCAGCATCGGCGGAGGCACAGATACGCAGTATTTT,CASIGGGTDTQYF
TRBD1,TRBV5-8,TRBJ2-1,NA,TGTGCCAGCAGACCCCGGACAGGGAGTGAGCAGTTCTTC,CASRPRTGSEQFF
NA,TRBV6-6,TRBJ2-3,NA,TGTGCCAGCACATCAGGACAGAGCACAGATACGCAGTATTTT,CASTSGQSTDTQYF
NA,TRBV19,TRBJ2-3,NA,TGTGCCAGTAGTATAGGGGCAGGAAAAGATACGCAGTATTTT,CASSIGAGKDTQYF
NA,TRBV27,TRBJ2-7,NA,TGTGCCAGCAGTTTTCAGGGTGGCCCCTACGAGCAGTACTTC,CASSFQGGPYEQYF
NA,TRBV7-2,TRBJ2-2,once,TGTGCCAGCAGGTACAGGTCAGGCACGAACACCGGGGAGCTGTTTTTT,CASRYRSGTNTGELFF
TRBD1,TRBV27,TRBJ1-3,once,TGTGCCAGCAGTCCGGGGACAGGGCTTTATGCTGGAAACACCATATATTTT,CASSPGTGLYAGNTIYF
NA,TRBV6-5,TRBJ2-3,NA,TGTGCCAGCGGCCTCGGGCGGGGCACAGATACGCAGTATTTT,CASGLGRGTDTQYF
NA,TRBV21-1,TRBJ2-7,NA,TGTGCCAGCAGCAAAGCGGGAGGGTGCGAAAGAGCCTACGAGCAGTACTTC,CASSKAGGCERAYEQYF
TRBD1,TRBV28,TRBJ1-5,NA,TGTGCCAGCACCATTCAGGGGGCTTCTCAGCCCCAGCATTTT,CASTIQGASQPQHF
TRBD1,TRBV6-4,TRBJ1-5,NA,TGTGCCAGCAGTTCAGGCGGACAGGGAGTCGGCAATCAGCCCCAGCATTTT,CASSSGGQGVGNQPQHF
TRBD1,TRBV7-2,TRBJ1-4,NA,TGTGCCAGCAGCTTAGTCGGATCCGGGACAGGGGGCCTAGGTGAAAAACTGTTTTTT,CASSLVGSGTGGLGEKLFF
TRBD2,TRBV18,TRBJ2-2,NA,TGTGCCAGCTCACCCTTGACAGCGGGAGAGACCGGGGAGCTGTTTTTT,CASSPLTAGETGELFF
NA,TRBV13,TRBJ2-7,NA,TGTGCCAGCGGTCACAGGGAGGGGGAGCAGTACTTC,CASGHREGEQYF
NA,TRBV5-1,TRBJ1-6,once,TGCGCCAGCAGCTTGGCCGTTAATTCACCCCTCCACTTT,CASSLAVNSPLHF
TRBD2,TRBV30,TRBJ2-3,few,TGTGCCTGGTGTGGACTAGCGGGAGGGGGGTCAGATACGCAGTATTTT,CAWCGLAGGGSDTQYF
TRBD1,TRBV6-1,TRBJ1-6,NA,TGTGCCAGCAGTAGTCGACAGGGGGGTAATTCACCCCTCCACTTT,CASSSRQGGNSPLHF
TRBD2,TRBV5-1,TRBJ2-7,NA,TGCGCCAGCAGCTTGAATCCGGGACTAGCGGACGTCTACGAGCAGTACTTC,CASSLNPGLADVYEQYF
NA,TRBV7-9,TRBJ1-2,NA,TGTGCCAGCAGCCCACCAGGCCTGGTTAACTATGGCTACACCTTC,CASSPPGLVNYGYTF
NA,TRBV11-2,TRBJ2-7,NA,TGTGCCAGCAGCTTAGGGGACAGGGCTAGCGGGAGCGAGCAGTACTTC,CASSLGDRASGSEQYF
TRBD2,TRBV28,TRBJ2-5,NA,TGTGCCAGCAGTCTACCCCCCCGGGGGGAGCAGTACTTC,CASSLPPRGEQYF
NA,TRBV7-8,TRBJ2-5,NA,TGTGCCAGCAGCCTCAGGGTCCGGGGGGAGACCCAGTACTTC,CASSLRVRGETQYF
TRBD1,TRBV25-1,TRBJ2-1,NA,TGTGCCAGCAGTCACAGGGGTCTCCCCTACAATGAGCAGTTCTTC,CASSHRGLPYNEQFF
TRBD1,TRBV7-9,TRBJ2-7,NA,TGTGCCAGCACCCCGGGTGGCAGGACAGGGTACGAGCAGTACTTC,CASTPGGRTGYEQYF
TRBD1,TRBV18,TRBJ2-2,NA,TGTGCCAGCTCGCTGCCCAGGGGGATGGCCGGGGAGCTGTTTTTT,CASSLPRGMAGELFF
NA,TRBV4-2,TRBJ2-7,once,TGTGCCAGCAGCCAAGATCGCGTAGCCGAGCAGTACTTC,CASSQDRVAEQYF
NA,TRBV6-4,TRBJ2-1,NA,TGTGCCAGCAGTGACCGAGGAACGGGTGAGCAGTTCTTC,CASSDRGTGEQFF
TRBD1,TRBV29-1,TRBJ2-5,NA,TGCAGCGTGACAGGGGGCGCAGAGACCCAGTACTTC,CSVTGGAETQYF
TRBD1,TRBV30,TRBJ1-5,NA,TGTGCCGCGGGGGGGACGGGACAGGGGGCGAAACAGGGGAGGCCCCAGCATTTT,CAAGGTGQGAKQGRPQHF
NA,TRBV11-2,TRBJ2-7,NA,TGTGCCAGCAGCCCCCCGGGAGCTAGCAAAACCTACGAGCAGTACTTC,CASSPPGASKTYEQYF
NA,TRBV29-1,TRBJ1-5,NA,TGCAGCGCCCGGGACGGAGGGAATCAGCCCCAGCATTTT,CSARDGGNQPQHF
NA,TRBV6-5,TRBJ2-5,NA,TGTGCCAGCAGTTACGGGACTTCTCAAGAGACCCAGTACTTC,CASSYGTSQETQYF
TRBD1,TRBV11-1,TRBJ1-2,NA,TGTGCCAGCAGCCCGGACAGGGCCTTTGGCTACACCTTC,CASSPDRAFGYTF
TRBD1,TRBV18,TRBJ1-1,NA,TGTGCCAGCTCCCCATTGACAGGGTGGAACACTGAAGCTTTCTTT,CASSPLTGWNTEAFF
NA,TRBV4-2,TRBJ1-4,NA,TGTGCCAGCAGCCAAGAAGGAGAAGAGAGTGAAAAACTGTTTTTT,CASSQEGEESEKLFF
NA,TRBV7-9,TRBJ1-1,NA,TGTGCCAGCAGCTTTTGGTCAGGGCCGAACACTGAAGCTTTCTTT,CASSFWSGPNTEAFF
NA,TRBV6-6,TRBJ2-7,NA,TGTGCCAGCAGTCCCGGGACTGGCTACGAGCAGTACTTC,CASSPGTGYEQYF
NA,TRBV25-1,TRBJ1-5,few,TGTGCCAGCAGTGAATCCAGGGCGTCGGAGCCCCAGCATTTT,CASSESRASEPQHF
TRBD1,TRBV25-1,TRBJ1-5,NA,TGTGCCAGCAGTGAAGCAGGGGGAGGTCAGCCCCAGCATTTT,CASSEAGGGQPQHF
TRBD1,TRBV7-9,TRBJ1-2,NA,TGTGCCAGCAGCTTAGAGGGGGCGCATGGCTACACCTTC,CASSLEGAHGYTF
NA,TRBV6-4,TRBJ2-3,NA,TGTGCCAGCAGTGATTCAGGCCTAAACACAGATACGCAGTATTTT,CASSDSGLNTDTQYF
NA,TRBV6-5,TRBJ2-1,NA,TGTGCCAGCGCAGGGCCCTCCTACAATGAGCAGTTCTTC,CASAGPSYNEQFF
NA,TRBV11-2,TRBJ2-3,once,TGTGCCAGCAGCTTAGCGATCCCAACAGGAACAGATACGCAGTATTTT,CASSLAIPTGTDTQYF
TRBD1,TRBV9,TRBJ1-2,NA,TGTGCCAGCAGCGCCCGACAGGGGGCAGGTGGCTACACCTTC,CASSARQGAGGYTF
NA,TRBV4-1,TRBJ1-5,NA,TGCGCCAGCAGCCAGGGGGCCCCTCAGCCCCAGCATTTT,CASSQGAPQPQHF
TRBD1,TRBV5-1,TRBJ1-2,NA,TGCGCCAGCAGCCCGGCCGGGACAGGCCCCTATGGCTACACCTTC,CASSPAGTGPYGYTF
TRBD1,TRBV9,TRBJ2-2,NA,TGTGCCAGCAGTCGGACAGGGCTGAACACCGGGGAGCTGTTTTTT,CASSRTGLNTGELFF
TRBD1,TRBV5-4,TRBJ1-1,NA,TGTGCCAGCAGCCCTAGACAGGGAAACACTGAAGCTTTCTTT,CASSPRQGNTEAFF
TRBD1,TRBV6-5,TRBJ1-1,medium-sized,TGTGCCAGCAGTTACCAGACAGGGAAGAACACTGAAGCTTTCTTT,CASSYQTGKNTEAFF
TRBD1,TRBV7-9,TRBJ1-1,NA,TGTGCCAGCAGCTGGGGACAGGCGAACACTGAAGCTTTCTTT,CASSWGQANTEAFF
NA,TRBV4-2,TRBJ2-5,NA,TGTGCCAGCAGCCAAGACGCACAGAACCAAGAGACCCAGTACTTC,CASSQDAQNQETQYF
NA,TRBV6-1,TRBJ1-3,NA,TGTGCCAGCAGTGGTCGACTTCCTGGCTCTGGAAACACCATATATTTT,CASSGRLPGSGNTIYF
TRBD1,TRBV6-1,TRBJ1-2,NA,TGTGCCAGCAGCGCGGACAGGGACGGCTACACCTTC,CASSADRDGYTF
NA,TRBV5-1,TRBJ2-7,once,TGCGCCAGCAGCCCCCCGGACATGATAACCTACGAGCAGTACTTC,CASSPPDMITYEQYF
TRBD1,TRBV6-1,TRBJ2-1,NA,TGTGCCAGCAGTGAAGGACAGGGTAACAATGAGCAGTTCTTC,CASSEGQGNNEQFF
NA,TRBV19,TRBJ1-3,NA,TGTGCCAGTAGTTTCGGGGGAGGTGGAAACACCATATATTTT,CASSFGGGGNTIYF
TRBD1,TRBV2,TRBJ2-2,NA,TGTGCCAGCAGTGAAAAGAGGGCAGGGGGCTCCACCGGGGAGCTGTTTTTT,CASSEKRAGGSTGELFF
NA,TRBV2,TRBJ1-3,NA,TGTGCCAGCAGTCGACAGGACGGAAACACCATATATTTT,CASSRQDGNTIYF
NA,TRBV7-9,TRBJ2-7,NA,TGTGCCAGCAGCTTAGGCGGTACAGGACATTTTGGAGAGCAGTACTTC,CASSLGGTGHFGEQYF